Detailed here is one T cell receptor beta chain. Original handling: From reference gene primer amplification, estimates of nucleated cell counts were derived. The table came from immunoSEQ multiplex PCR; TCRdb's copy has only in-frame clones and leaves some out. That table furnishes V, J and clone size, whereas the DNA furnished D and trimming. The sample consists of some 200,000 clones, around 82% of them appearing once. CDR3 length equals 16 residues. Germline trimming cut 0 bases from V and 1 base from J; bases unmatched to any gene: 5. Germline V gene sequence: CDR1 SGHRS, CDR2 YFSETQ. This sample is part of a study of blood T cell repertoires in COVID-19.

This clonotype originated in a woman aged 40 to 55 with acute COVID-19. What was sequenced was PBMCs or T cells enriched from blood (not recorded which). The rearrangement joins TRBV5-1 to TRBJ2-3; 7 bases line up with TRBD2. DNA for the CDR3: TGCGCCAGCAGCTTGGAATTAGCGGGTCGCACAGATACGCAGTATTTT. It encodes CASSLELAGRTDTQYF.